The 18 T cell receptor beta chains in this list originate from one sample, sequenced in a study of vaccination and CD4 T cells after COVID-19. Cultured CD4+ T cell DNA was sequenced using the Oncomine TCR Beta short-read assay. TCRdb reprocessed the PCR reads via MiXCR and lists one record per CDR3 protein. The table lists more than 15,000 distinct CDR3 sequences, roughly 44% of them singletons, with over 20% in the top ten. The time point here: late sampling 161 to 241 days after vaccination in three convalescent patients. Treatment reported: roughly 11-day PBMC culture with coronavirus spike peptide pools or control peptides (ViraFEST assay). The antigens for these receptors are not known. This specimen was CD4+ T cells from blood, cultured in vitro, taken about 7 months after SARS-CoV-2 vaccination. All receptors come from a human donor who had recovered from COVID-19.

V is TRBV6-1 and J is TRBJ2-7; no definite D call. The CDR3 is 14 residues long. Trimming removed 9 bases at V and 1 base at J, with 16 bases between. Germline lookup yields CDR1 MNHNS and CDR2 SASEGT. The CDR3 nucleotides read TGTGCCAGTTCCGAACAATTCGGATCCTACGAGCAGTACTTC. This encodes CASSEQFGSYEQYF.

This clonotype has a handful of counts. The chain is built from TRBV7-9 and TRBJ2-3; D is uncertain. The length of the CDR3 is 14 residues. Between the trimmed V and J ends, which lost 1 base and 2 bases, there was a span of 7 bases. Germline CDR1 and CDR2: SEHNR and FQNEAQ (reference sequence). CDR3: CASSLDWDTDTQYF. The CDR3 DNA is TGTGCCAGCAGCTTAGACTGGGACACAGATACGCAGTATTTT.

The rearrangement joins TRBV20-1 to TRBJ2-5; D remains ambiguous. This CDR3 is 14 amino acids long. The germline V gene has CDR1 DFQATT and CDR2 SNEGSKA (reference sequence). The CDR3 nucleotides read TGCTCAGGTTCGGGCTCGTTCCTCGGAGAGACCCAGTACTTC. Amino acids: CSGSGSFLGETQYF.

V and J are TRBV6-1 and TRBJ2-7; either TRBD1 or TRBD2 may supply D (5 bases each). V was pared by 2 bases and J by 6 bases, with 20 bases between. The CDR3 consists of 16 residues. Germline V gene data show CDR1 as MNHNS and CDR2 as SASEGT. The CDR3 region has the DNA TGTGCCAGCAGTGAATATGGGGACCCCCGGCAGAGCGAGCAGTACTTC. Translated: CASSEYGDPRQSEQYF.

This chain joins TRBV7-2 and TRBJ2-3; 15 bases match TRBD2. V shed 3 bases and J 0 bases; nucleotides not matched to a gene: 4. Germline CDR1 reads SGHTA; CDR2 reads FQGNSA. CDR3 size: 18 residues. DNA of the CDR3: TGTGCCAGCAGCTTGGGACTAGCGGGGGGCCCTAGCACAGATACGCAGTATTTT. The encoded protein is CASSLGLAGGPSTDTQYF.

This clonotype has a handful of counts. The chain couples TRBV6-1 to TRBJ2-7; 7 bases are shared with TRBD2. This CDR3 contains 13 residues. J gave up 3 bases and V 7 bases, and 6 bases lay outside the gene matches. Germline V gene data show CDR1 as MNHNS and CDR2 as SASEGT. CDR3 sequence: CASMGRGGYEQYF. The CDR3 region has the DNA TGTGCCAGCATGGGGAGGGGCGGCTACGAGCAGTACTTC.

The gene calls are TRBV19 and TRBJ1-2; TRBD1 aligns across 10 bases. CDR1 and CDR2 (germline): LNHDA, SQIVND (reference sequence). The CDR3 has 16 residues. With V trimmed by 7 bases and J by 5 bases, 13 bases remained unmatched. The CDR3 sequence is CASNPGTGVLGYGYTF. Here the CDR3 DNA reads TGTGCCAGTAACCCCGGGACAGGGGTTTTAGGGTATGGCTACACCTTC.

This clonotype has only a few counts. This chain connects TRBV19 to TRBJ2-1; 14 nucleotides match TRBD2. Germline trimming cut 8 bases from V and 2 bases from J; bases unmatched to any gene: 5. The CDR3 runs 16 residues. Germline-derived CDR1 and CDR2 are LNHDA and SQIVND (reference sequence). The CDR3 is CASGLAGGGTYNEQFF. CDR3 nucleotide sequence: TGTGCCAGTGGACTAGCGGGAGGAGGGACCTACAATGAGCAGTTCTTC.

This chain links TRBV9 with TRBJ1-1; 12 nucleotides line up with TRBD1. Germline values: CDR1 SGDLS, CDR2 YYNGEE. J was trimmed by 4 bases and V by 3 bases; bases with no gene match: 7. The CDR3 contains 16 residues. CDR3 nucleotides: TGTGCCAGCAGCGGCGGGACAGGGGGCTTCGGCACTGAAGCTTTCTTT. It encodes CASSGGTGGFGTEAFF.

The gene calls are TRBV7-2 and TRBJ2-5, with unresolved D. CDR1 SGHTA and CDR2 FQGNSA come from the germline V gene. V shed 2 bases and J shed 5 bases, with 12 bases lying between them. The CDR3 spans 14 residues. Here the CDR3 reads CASSLLPGEETQYF. As DNA, the CDR3 is TGTGCCAGCAGCTTATTGCCGGGTGAGGAGACCCAGTACTTC.

The genes are TRBV6-1 and TRBJ1-2; 8 bases are a match to TRBD1. This CDR3 spans 14 amino acids. Germline V gene data show CDR1 as MNHNS and CDR2 as SASEGT. J gave up 5 bases and V 3 bases, and 5 bases lay outside the gene matches. The chain's CDR3 is CASSDRQGSYGYTF. The CDR3, as DNA: TGTGCCAGCAGTGACCGACAGGGGTCTTATGGCTACACCTTC.

The V gene is TRBV5-4, the J gene TRBJ2-7, with TRBD1 matching over 8 bases. Germline CDR1 is SGHNT and CDR2 is YYREEE (reference sequence). Germline trimming cut 4 bases from V and 2 bases from J; bases unmatched to any gene: 5. CDR3 length: 14 residues. The CDR3 DNA sequence: TGTGCCAGCAGCGTCGACAGGGGTCCCTACGAGCAGTACTTC. This translates into CASSVDRGPYEQYF. Full variable domain (missing parts from reference TRBV5-4 and TRBJ2-7): ETGVTQSPTHLIKTRGQQVTLRCSSQSGHNTVSWYQQALGQGPQFIFQYYREEENGRGNFPPRFSGLQFPNYSSELNVNALELDDSALYLCASSVDRGPYEQYFGPGTRLTVT.

The chain combines TRBV20-1 with TRBJ2-5, with D possibly being TRBD1 or TRBD2 (5 bases each). This CDR3 comprises 14 residues. V lost 0 bases to trimming and J lost 7 bases, with 15 bases between them. Germline-derived CDR1 and CDR2 are DFQATT and SNEGSKA (reference sequence). Here the CDR3 DNA reads TGCAGTGCTAGAGAGGGGACCGACCGGGGGACCCAGTACTTC. This encodes CSAREGTDRGTQYF.

This chain uses TRBV10-3 with TRBJ1-1; no firm D call. Germline CDR1 reads ENHRY; CDR2 reads SYGVKD. The CDR3 is made up of 16 amino acids. The germline V and J ends were trimmed by 0 bases and 3 bases, with 14 bases remaining between them. CDR3 residues: CAISESLALGDTEAFF. As DNA, the CDR3 is TGTGCCATCAGTGAGTCTTTGGCCCTAGGAGACACTGAAGCTTTCTTT.

The chain carries TRBV11-2 and TRBJ2-7, with 7 bases aligning to TRBD2. The CDR3 is made up of 16 amino acids. CDR1 and CDR2 from the germline V gene are SGHAT and FQNNGV. J was trimmed by 0 bases and V by 1 base; bases with no gene match: 6. The CDR3 sequence is CASSLGTGGSSYEQYF. In DNA, the CDR3 is TGTGCCAGCAGCTTAGGGACGGGCGGGAGCTCCTACGAGCAGTACTTC. The whole variable domain, remainder taken from reference TRBV11-2 and TRBJ2-7, is EAGVAQSPRYKIIEKRQSVAFWCNPISGHATLYWYQQILGQGPKLLIQFQNNGVVDDSQLPKDRFSAERLKGVDSTLKIQPAKLEDSAVYLCASSLGTGGSSYEQYFGPGTRLTVT.

This chain joins TRBV20-1 and TRBJ2-3; D ambiguous. The CDR3 totals 12 residues. The V gene lost 0 bases and the J gene lost 7 bases, with 8 bases spanning the gap. Germline lookup yields CDR1 DFQATT and CDR2 SNEGSKA (reference sequence). CDR3 nucleotides: TGCAGTGCTAGAGATCTGCAGTATACGCAGTATTTT. Protein: CSARDLQYTQYF.

This clonotype was observed a handful of times. J is TRBJ1-1 and V is TRBV7-9; no definite D call. This CDR3 contains 14 residues. Trimming stripped 9 bases from V and 1 base from J, with 15 bases between. Germline CDR1 and CDR2: SEHNR and FQNEAQ (reference sequence). This chain's CDR3 is CASIRHRENTEAFF. The CDR3 DNA reads as TGTGCCAGTATAAGACACCGGGAGAACACTGAAGCTTTCTTT.

This clonotype was counted a single time. The chain employs TRBV7-2 and TRBJ2-7, with D maybe TRBD2 (5 bases). This CDR3 is 13 amino acids long. The germline CDR1 and CDR2 sequences are SGHTA and FQGNSA. Trimming stripped 1 base from V and 7 bases from J, with 11 bases between. The CDR3 reads CASSLEIGVEQYF. The CDR3 bases are TGTGCCAGCAGCTTAGAAATCGGGGTTGAGCAGTACTTC.